Each of the 8 T cell receptor beta chains below was sequenced from the same sample in a study of regulatory T cells in long-lasting Graves disease. Arm-PCR of CDR3 regions and iRepertoire HTBI primers were the basis on which TCR beta libraries were built. In TCRdb, the multiplex PCR reads were re-called with MiXCR into one record per CDR3 protein. Of hundreds of thousands of distinct CDR3 sequences in the sample, roughly 15% are singletons; the top ten hold more than 15%. Time point of the sample: newly diagnosed GD, antithyroid drugs for less than 3 months. RNA extracted from PBMCs served as the sequencing template. This same sample was also part of a study on T cells in Graves' hyperthyroidism and ophthalmopathy.

Sequenced here: peripheral blood mononuclear cells (PBMCs), sampled at new diagnosis, from a patient treated with antithyroid drugs. The receptors originated from a woman aged 25 to 39 with Graves disease.

This clonotype was counted a few times. This chain connects TRBV10-3 to TRBJ2-1, with D possibly TRBD2 on 6 matching bases. TRBJ2-5 matches the DNA end more closely, so the J call is doubtful. Germline V gene data show CDR1 as ENHRY and CDR2 as SYGVKD. The CDR3 runs to 13 residues. The CDR3 nucleotides are TGTGCCATCAGGGAGGGCCTTTCCGAGACCCAGTACTTC. This gives the protein CAIREGLSETQYF.

In its sample, this clonotype was seen a few times. V usage is TRBV29-1 and J usage is TRBJ1-5; D is undetermined. CDR3 length: 12 residues. V was shortened by 6 bases and J by 2 bases, with 8 bases between the two germline ends. CDR1 and CDR2 (germline): SQVTM, ANQGSEA. DNA for the CDR3: TGCAGCGTCCTTATTGGCAATCAGCCCCAGCATTTT. As protein: CSVLIGNQPQHF.

This clonotype appeared a few times. V is TRBV6-5 and J is TRBJ1-3; D is possibly TRBD1 (5 bases). This CDR3 has 15 residues. Trimming took off 2 bases at V and 7 bases at J, with 15 bases between the two ends. Germline V CDR1 and CDR2: MNHEY, SVGAGI. DNA of the CDR3: TGTGCCAGCAGTTACGTCCAGGGAGCGGGGAACACCATATATTTT. The encoded protein is CASSYVQGAGNTIYF.

Regarding this clonotype: A read error is possible here, since a much larger clone lies one base away. This chain links TRBV15 with TRBJ1-5; 12 bases line up with TRBD1. Germline V CDR1 and CDR2: LNHNV, YYDKDF (reference sequence). The junction had 7 bases not matched to a gene; V was cut back by 5 bases and J by 11 bases. CDR3 length: 14 amino acids. The CDR3 region is CATSGTGGFQSQHF. CDR3 coding DNA: TGTGCCACCAGCGGGACAGGGGGCTTCCAGTCCCAGCATTTT.

This clonotype was observed a handful of times. V is TRBV20-1 and J is TRBJ2-3; D possibly corresponds to TRBD2 (6 bases). The CDR3 length is 14 residues. V lost 3 bases and J lost 5, with 15 bases in between. The V gene's germline CDR1 is DFQATT and CDR2 SNEGSKA (reference sequence). CDR3 bases: TGCAGTGCTAGTATCTGGGCGGGAAGAGATACGCAGTATTTT. Encoded protein: CSASIWAGRDTQYF.

As concerns this clonotype: This may arise from a read error, as a much more abundant clone is one base away. This chain uses TRBV10-3 with TRBJ2-7; unclear D gene. The CDR3 has 15 amino acids. Germline values: CDR1 ENHRY, CDR2 SYGVKD. CDR3 region: CTISESPGFSYEQYF. In DNA, the CDR3 is TGTACCATCAGTGAGTCACCAGGTTTTTCCTACGAGCAGTACTTC.

This clonotype was detected many times. The V and J genes are TRBV9 and TRBJ2-7, with 10 bases fitting TRBD1. The CDR3 totals 15 residues. After removal of 2 bases from V and 2 bases from J, the junction contained 4 bases not matched to a gene. Germline assignment: CDR1 SGDLS and CDR2 YYNGEE. The CDR3 region is CASSVGQGGTYEQYF. In DNA form, the CDR3 reads TGTGCCAGCAGCGTTGGACAGGGGGGAACCTACGAGCAGTACTTC.

This clonotype has at least ten counts. The V and J genes are TRBV11-2 and TRBJ2-7, with D uncertain. The CDR3 length is 11 residues. The V gene lost 5 bases and the J gene lost 6 bases, with 8 bases spanning the gap. From germline, CDR1 is SGHAT and CDR2 FQNNGV. CDR3 DNA sequence: TGTGCCAGCAGCCTGGACGGCGAGCAGTACTTC. Amino acids: CASSLDGEQYF.